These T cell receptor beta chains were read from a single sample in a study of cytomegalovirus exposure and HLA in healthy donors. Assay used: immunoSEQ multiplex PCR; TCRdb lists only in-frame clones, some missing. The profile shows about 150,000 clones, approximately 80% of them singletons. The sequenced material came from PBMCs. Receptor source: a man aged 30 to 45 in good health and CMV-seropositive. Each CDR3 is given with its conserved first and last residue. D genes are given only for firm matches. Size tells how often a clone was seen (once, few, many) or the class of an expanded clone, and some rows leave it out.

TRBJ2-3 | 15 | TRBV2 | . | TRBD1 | CASSEGTGGSDTQYF | TGTGCCAGCAGTGAAGGGACAGGGGGGTCAGATACGCAGTATTTT
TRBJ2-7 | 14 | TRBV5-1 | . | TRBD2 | CASTLGLAGYEQYF | TGCGCCAGCACCCTGGGACTAGCGGGTTACGAGCAGTACTTC
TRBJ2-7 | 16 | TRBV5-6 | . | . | CASSFSSAGSSYEQHF | TGTGCCAGCAGCTTTTCATCGGCGGGAAGCTCCTACGAGCAGCACTTC
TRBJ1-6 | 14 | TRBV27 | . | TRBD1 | CASSWDSGGSPLHF | TGTGCCAGCAGTTGGGACAGCGGAGGTTCACCCCTCCACTTT
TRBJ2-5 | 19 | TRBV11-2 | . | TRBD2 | CASSLHPEESSGELETQYF | TGTGCCAGCAGCTTACACCCCGAAGAGTCCAGCGGGGAGTTAGAGACCCAGTACTTC
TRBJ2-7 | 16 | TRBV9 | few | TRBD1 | CASSLIRDRVTHEQYF | TGTGCCAGCAGCTTGATTAGGGACAGGGTGACCCACGAGCAGTACTTC
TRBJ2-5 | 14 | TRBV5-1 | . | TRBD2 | CASTPGGKAETQYF | TGCGCCAGCACCCCGGGGGGGAAAGCAGAGACCCAGTACTTC
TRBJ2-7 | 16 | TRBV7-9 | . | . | CASSLGLEGLSYEQYF | TGTGCCAGCAGCTTAGGACTAGAGGGGCTTTCCTACGAGCAGTACTTC
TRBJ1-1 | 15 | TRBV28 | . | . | CASSSSITMNTEAFF | TGTGCCAGCAGTTCCTCCATAACTATGAACACTGAAGCTTTCTTT
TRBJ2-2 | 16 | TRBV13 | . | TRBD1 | CASSQRTGPFTGELFF | TGTGCCAGCAGCCAAAGGACAGGTCCTTTCACCGGGGAGCTGTTTTTT
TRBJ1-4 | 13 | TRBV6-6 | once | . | CASSWRENEKLFF | TGTGCCAGCAGTTGGCGGGAAAATGAAAAACTGTTTTTT
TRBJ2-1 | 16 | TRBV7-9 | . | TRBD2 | CSSSPPASGSYNEQFF | TGTTCCAGCAGCCCGCCGGCTAGCGGGAGTTATAATGAGCAGTTCTTC
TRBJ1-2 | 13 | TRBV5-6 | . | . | CASSLILGGGYTF | TGTGCCAGCAGCTTGATATTAGGGGGTGGCTACACCTTC
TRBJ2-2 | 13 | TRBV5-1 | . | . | CASSLGGTGELFF | TGCGCCAGCAGCTTGGGAGGCACCGGGGAGCTGTTTTTT
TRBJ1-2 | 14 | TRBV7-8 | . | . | CASSLVQGDYGYTF | TGTGCCAGCAGCTTAGTACAGGGTGACTATGGCTACACCTTC
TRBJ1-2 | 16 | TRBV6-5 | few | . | CASSYSIGAGTYGYTF | TGTGCCAGCAGTTACTCGATAGGGGCAGGGACTTATGGCTACACCTTC
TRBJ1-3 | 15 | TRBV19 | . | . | CASSIWANSGNTIYF | TGTGCCAGTAGTATCTGGGCAAACTCTGGAAACACCATATATTTT
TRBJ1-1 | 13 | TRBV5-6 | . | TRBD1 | CASSLLGQVEAFF | TGTGCCAGCAGCTTGTTGGGACAGGTTGAAGCTTTCTTT
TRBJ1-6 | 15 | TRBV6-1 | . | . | CASSTAPADNSPLHF | TGTGCCAGCAGTACGGCCCCGGCGGATAATTCACCCCTCCACTTT
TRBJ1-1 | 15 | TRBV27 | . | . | CASSPHYGGNTEAFF | TGTGCCAGCAGTCCGCACTACGGGGGGAACACTGAAGCTTTCTTT
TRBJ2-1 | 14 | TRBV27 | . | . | CASRFTGTYNEQFF | TGTGCCAGCAGATTTACGGGAACCTACAATGAGCAGTTCTTC
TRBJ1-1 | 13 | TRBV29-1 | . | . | CSVAWGGGTEAFF | TGCAGCGTTGCTTGGGGGGGCGGCACTGAAGCTTTCTTT
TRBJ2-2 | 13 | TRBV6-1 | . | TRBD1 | CASRTGHTGELFF | TGTGCCAGTAGGACAGGGCACACCGGGGAGCTGTTTTTT
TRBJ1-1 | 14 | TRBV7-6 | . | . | CASSLGHRETEAFF | TGTGCCAGCAGCTTAGGTCACAGGGAGACTGAAGCTTTCTTT
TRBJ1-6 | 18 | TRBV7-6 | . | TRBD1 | CASSSEVQGAKNNSPLHF | TGTGCCAGCAGCTCGGAAGTACAGGGGGCGAAAAATAATTCACCCCTCCACTTT
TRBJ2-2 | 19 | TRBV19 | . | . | CASTYPPTGPYLSTGELFF | TGTGCCAGTACTTACCCCCCGACAGGACCTTATCTGTCCACCGGGGAGCTGTTTTTT
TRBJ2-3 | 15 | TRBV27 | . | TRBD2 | CASSFRTGGPDTQYF | TGTGCCAGCAGTTTTCGGACGGGAGGGCCCGATACGCAGTATTTT
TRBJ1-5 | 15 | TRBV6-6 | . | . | CASSPVQKDNQPQHF | TGTGCCAGCAGCCCGGTACAGAAAGACAATCAGCCCCAGCATTTT
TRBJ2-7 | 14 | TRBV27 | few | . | CASSALQGHGEQYF | TGTGCCAGCAGTGCCCTTCAGGGTCACGGTGAGCAGTACTTC
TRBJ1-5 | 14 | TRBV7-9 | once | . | CASSLTESNQPQHF | TGTGCCAGCAGCTTAACGGAGAGCAATCAGCCCCAGCATTTT
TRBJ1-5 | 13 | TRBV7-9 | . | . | CASSLAGDQPQHF | TGTGCCAGCAGCTTAGCAGGGGATCAGCCCCAGCATTTT
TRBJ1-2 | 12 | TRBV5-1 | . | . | CASSSELYGYTF | TGCGCCAGCAGCTCCGAACTCTATGGCTACACCTTC
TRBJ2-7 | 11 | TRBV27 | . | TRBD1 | CASSQGARQYF | TGTGCCAGCAGTCAGGGGGCAAGACAGTACTTC
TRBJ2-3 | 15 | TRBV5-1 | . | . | CASSLGGRPSDTQYF | TGCGCCAGCAGCTTGGGAGGGCGGCCCTCCGATACGCAGTATTTT
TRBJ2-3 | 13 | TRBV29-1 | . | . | CSVDNVPADTQYF | TGCAGCGTTGATAACGTTCCGGCAGATACGCAGTATTTT
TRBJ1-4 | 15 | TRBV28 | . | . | CASSFPNTHNEKLFF | TGTGCCAGCAGTTTTCCGAACACCCATAATGAAAAACTGTTTTTT
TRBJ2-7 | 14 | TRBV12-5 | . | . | CASGLVGGKNEQYF | TGTGCTAGTGGTTTGGTCGGGGGTAAGAACGAGCAGTACTTC
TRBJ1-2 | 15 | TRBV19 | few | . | CASSIDRRGSYGYTF | TGTGCCAGTAGTATAGATAGAAGGGGCAGCTATGGCTACACCTTC
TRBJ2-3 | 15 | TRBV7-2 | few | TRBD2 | CASSYSGTSTDTQYF | TGTGCCAGCAGTTATAGCGGGACTAGCACAGATACGCAGTATTTT
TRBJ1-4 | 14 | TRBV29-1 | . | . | CSSRGGAGGEKLFF | TGCAGCTCCCGAGGAGGGGCGGGGGGGGAAAAACTGTTTTTT
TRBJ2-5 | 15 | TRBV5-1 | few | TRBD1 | CASSWGQGMQETQYF | TGCGCCAGCAGCTGGGGACAGGGAATGCAAGAGACCCAGTACTTC